The clone carrying this T cell receptor (beta chain) was recorded once. These data originate in a study of blood T cell repertoires in COVID-19. Study at large: Whether acute or convalescent, the COVID-19 samples came from the United States, Italy and Spain. PBMCs, B-cell-depleted T cells, or T cells provided the cDNA or gDNA that made up the material.

Authors' methods: Using reference gene primer amplification, nucleated cell counts were estimated. Here immunoSEQ multiplex PCR was the method, and the copy in TCRdb shows in-frame clones only, minus some. V, J and clone size are those of that table, while D and trimming were read from the DNA. The data show fewer than 450,000 clones, around 88% seen once. Losses at the gene ends were 5 bases for V and 11 bases for J; bases not matched to a gene: 9. This CDR3 is built from 13 residues. Germline V gives CDR1 MNHEY, CDR2 SMNVEV (reference sequence). Seattle's enrolled individuals joined amid active infection and were then monitored longitudinally.

The chain couples TRBV27 to TRBJ2-1, with TRBD2 matching 7 bases. Sample: peripheral blood. This TCR was sampled from a woman between 50 and 59 years old with COVID-19, enrolled during active disease. CDR3 bases: TGTGCCAGCAGTCCCTCCCGACTAGCTAAGCAGTTCTTC. Residues: CASSPSRLAKQFF.